Reported below is one TCR beta chain. This entry belongs to a study of identical twins. The CDR3 contains 12 residues. Germline V CDR1 and CDR2: DFQATT, SNEGSKA (reference sequence). V was pared by 0 bases and J by 6 bases, with 5 bases between. TCRdb independently ran MiXCR on the 5' RACE reads; one entry per CDR3 protein. The repertoire holds 1.5 million or so distinct CDR3 sequences, with 32% as singletons. The sequenced sample was cord blood. The receptor comes from a newborn girl in good health. The gene calls are TRBV20-1 and TRBJ2-2; no reliable D call. The CDR3 coding sequence is TGCAGTGCTAGAGAGTCCCCCGGGGAGCTGTTTTTT. Its translation is CSARESPGELFF.